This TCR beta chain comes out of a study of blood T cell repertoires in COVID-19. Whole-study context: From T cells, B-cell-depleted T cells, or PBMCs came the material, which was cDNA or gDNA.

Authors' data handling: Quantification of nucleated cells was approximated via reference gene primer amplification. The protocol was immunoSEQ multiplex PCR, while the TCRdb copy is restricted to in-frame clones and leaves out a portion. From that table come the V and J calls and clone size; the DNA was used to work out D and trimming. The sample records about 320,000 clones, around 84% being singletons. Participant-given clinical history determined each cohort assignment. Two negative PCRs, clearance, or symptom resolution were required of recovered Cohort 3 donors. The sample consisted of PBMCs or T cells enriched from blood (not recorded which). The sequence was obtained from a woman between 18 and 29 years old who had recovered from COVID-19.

The CDR3 loop reads CSVGDRRFPYF. The CDR3 coding sequence is TGCAGCGTTGGGGACAGAAGGTTTCCGTACTTC. This chain connects TRBV29-1 to TRBJ2-7, with TRBD1 matching over 7 bases. This CDR3 has 11 amino acids. Germline lookup yields CDR1 SQVTM and CDR2 ANQGSEA. J was trimmed by 12 bases and V by 4 bases; bases with no gene match: 9.